The entry below gives a single TCR beta chain sequence along with its context. Germline V gene sequence: CDR1 MDHEN, CDR2 SYDVKM. The CDR3 extends over 20 amino acids. Deletions cut 2 bases from V and 0 bases from J, with 26 bases between. Original processing notes: Amplification with reference gene primers provided the estimates of nucleated cell counts. Libraries were prepared by immunoSEQ multiplex PCR; TCRdb keeps only in-frame clonotypes and omits some of them. V and J calls and clone size are those listed in that table; D and trimming were worked out from the DNA. The table records some 180,000 clones, around 90% of them present only once. This specimen belongs to a study of blood T cell repertoires in COVID-19. Background on the study: Samples representing acute and convalescent COVID-19 were sourced from the United States, Italy and Spain. From T cells, B-cell-depleted T cells, or PBMCs came the material, which was cDNA or gDNA.

The sequenced sample consisted of peripheral blood. The chain is built from TRBV28 and TRBJ2-7; possible D gene TRBD1, 6 bases. The sequence came from a man aged 40-49 years with acute or convalescent COVID-19. The CDR3 nucleotides read TGTGCCAGCAGTTTAAGGGCTGGTAGTGGTCTACAGGGCAGCTCCTACGAGCAGTACTTC. Translating it yields CASSLRAGSGLQGSSYEQYF.